This T cell receptor beta chain was sequenced for a study of PD-1 blockade in classical Hodgkin lymphoma (TCRdb year 2020). Study-level background: Nivolumab dosing was 3 mg/kg intravenously every 2 weeks, continuing until either disease progression or unacceptable toxicity. The study used TCR beta sequencing and CyTOF to define a peripheral blood immune signature of response to PD-1 blockade in classical Hodgkin lymphoma. What the work shows at the level of the full study, not this receptor alone: By C4D1, a significant rise was seen in CD4+ TCR diversity but not in CD8+ TCR diversity (p=0.0027 vs p=0.16), and the rise was most apparent among complete responders (p=0.02). Lower diversity was observed in patients in whom nivolumab was started less than 1 year after ASCT, and these patients were excluded from later analyses so that confounding by immune reconstitution would be avoided. Trial patients with a complete response had baseline diversity similar to that of newly diagnosed patients, while partial responders and progressors had significantly lower diversity. The study was limited to a single clinical trial cohort, and causes of repertoire differences, possibly disease activity or prior therapy, remained undefined. Baseline TCR diversity was reported to be lower in newly diagnosed patients than in healthy donors, and even lower in relapsed/refractory patients.

Genomic DNA was isolated using the Qiagen DNeasy kit from unsorted PBMCs as well as from negatively selected CD4+ and CD8+ fractions. Amplification of TCR beta CDR3 regions was done by immunoSEQ multiplex PCR with primers that anneal to V and J segments. A synthetic immune receptor repertoire was used to minimize amplification bias, and remaining bias was computationally removed after sequencing. The published analysis was carried out like this. Custom Python scripts were used to quantify repertoire diversity as the Shannon entropy index. Unsorted, CD4+ and CD8+ repertoires were analyzed separately, except for combined analyses in which CD4+ and CD8+ sequences were merged in silico. A clone counted as expanded when the clone's frequency after treatment rose at least 2-fold relative to C1D1, and clones undetected at baseline were given a pseudocount of 0.5. Singleton clones were defined as clones with 0 or 1 copy at C1D1, and non-singleton clones were defined as clones with 2 or more copies. Clones expanded in unsorted samples were annotated as CD4+, CD8+ or unknown by matching protein sequences in sorted samples from the same patient. Wilcoxon tests on paired samples were used to test diversity changes from C1D1 to C4D1. Sourced from immuneACCESS, this table was stored by TCRdb with only in-frame sequences that have V and J called. A share of the clones is absent; for the studies checked, an unresolved V gene accounts for under half, and the remainder has no known explanation. V and J calls and clone size are given by that table; D and trimming were obtained from the DNA. The sample table shows some 93,000 clones, and 83% are seen once. Together, the top ten hold approximately 17% of the sample.

Per the publication, the time point label means: cycle 4 day 1 (C4D1), after more than five weeks of nivolumab. Relapse after autologous stem cell transplantation had occurred in all trial patients, and cohorts A, B and C were distinguished by prior brentuximab vedotin exposure. The trial cohort comprised roughly 50 patients with relapsed/refractory classical Hodgkin lymphoma whose best overall responses were complete response, partial response or progressive disease. Single-agent nivolumab was administered to trial patients in the multi-cohort phase II CheckMate 205 trial. An independent review committee assessed best overall response by applying the 2007 International Working Group response criteria. Trial PBMCs were obtained immediately prior to nivolumab initiation (C1D1) and on therapy at cycle 2 day 1 and cycle 4 day 1. After peripheral blood was drawn into 8 mL Vacutainer Cell Preparation Tubes, PBMCs were isolated by centrifugation and then cryopreserved.

Points on this clone: This clone's antigen is unknown. Per-base quality was not reported, and no clone a single base away is much larger than it.

V loses 3 bases, J loses 6 bases, and the germline ends lie 10 bases apart. There are 13 amino acids in the CDR3, from cysteine to phenylalanine inclusive. The retained sequence is limited to the CDR3, 39 bases, with the frame set at the first base. The germline V gene provides CDR1 SGHRS and CDR2 YFSETQ. The rearranged segments are TRBV5-1 and TRBJ2-1; confidence is insufficient to name the D gene. The receptor was derived from a human donor with classical Hodgkin lymphoma. Material: peripheral blood mononuclear cells (PBMCs), obtained before the fourth cycle of nivolumab. This receptor has the CDR3 CASSSHPLNEQFF. At the DNA level, the sequence is TGCGCCAGCAGCTCGCACCCCCTCAATGAGCAGTTCTTC.